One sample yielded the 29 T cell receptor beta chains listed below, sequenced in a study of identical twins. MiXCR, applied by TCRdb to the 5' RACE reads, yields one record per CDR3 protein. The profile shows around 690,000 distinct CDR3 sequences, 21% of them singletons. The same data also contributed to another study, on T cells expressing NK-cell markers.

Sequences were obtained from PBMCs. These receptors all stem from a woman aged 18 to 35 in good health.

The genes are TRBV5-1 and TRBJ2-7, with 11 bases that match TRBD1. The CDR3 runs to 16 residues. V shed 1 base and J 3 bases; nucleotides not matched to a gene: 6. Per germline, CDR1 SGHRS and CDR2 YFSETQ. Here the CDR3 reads CASSLLGQGGIYEQYF. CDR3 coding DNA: TGCGCCAGCAGCTTGCTGGGACAGGGGGGAATCTACGAGCAGTACTTC.

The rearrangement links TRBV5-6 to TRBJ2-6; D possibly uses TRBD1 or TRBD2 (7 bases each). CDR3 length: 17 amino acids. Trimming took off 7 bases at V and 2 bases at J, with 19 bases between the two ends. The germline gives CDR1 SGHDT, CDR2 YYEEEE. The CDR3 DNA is TGTGCCAGCGGCTCCGTGACAGGGAGGGCTGGGGCCAACGTCCTGACTTTC. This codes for CASGSVTGRAGANVLTF.

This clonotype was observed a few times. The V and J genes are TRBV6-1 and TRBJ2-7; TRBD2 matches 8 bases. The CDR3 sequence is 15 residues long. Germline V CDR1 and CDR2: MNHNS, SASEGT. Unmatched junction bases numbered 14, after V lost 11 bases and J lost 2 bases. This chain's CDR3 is CASKWLAGNTYEQYF. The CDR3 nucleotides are TGTGCCTCAAAGTGGCTAGCGGGCAATACCTACGAGCAGTACTTC.

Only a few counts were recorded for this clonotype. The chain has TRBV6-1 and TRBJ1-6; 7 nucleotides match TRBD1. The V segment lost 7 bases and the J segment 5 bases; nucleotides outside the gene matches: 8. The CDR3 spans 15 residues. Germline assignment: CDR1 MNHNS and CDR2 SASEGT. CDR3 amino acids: CASNRGGQNNSPLHF. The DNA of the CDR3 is TGTGCCAGCAACCGTGGGGGACAGAATAATTCACCCCTCCACTTT.

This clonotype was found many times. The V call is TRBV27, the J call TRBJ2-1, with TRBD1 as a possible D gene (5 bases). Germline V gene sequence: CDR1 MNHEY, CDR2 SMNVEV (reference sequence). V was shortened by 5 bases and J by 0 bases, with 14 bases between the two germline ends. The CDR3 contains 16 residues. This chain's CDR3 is CASSQLGAGSYNEQFF. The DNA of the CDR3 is TGTGCCAGCAGTCAATTAGGGGCAGGCTCCTACAATGAGCAGTTCTTC.

CDR3 in amino acids: CASTYGAGEKVYEQYF. CDR3 sequence (DNA): TGTGCCAGCACCTATGGGGCGGGGGAAAAAGTCTACGAGCAGTACTTC. J is TRBJ2-7 and V is TRBV11-2; TRBD2 matches 7 bases. Trimming removed 7 bases from V and 3 bases from J; junction bases left unmatched: 15. The CDR3 length is 16 residues. Germline V gives CDR1 SGHAT, CDR2 FQNNGV.

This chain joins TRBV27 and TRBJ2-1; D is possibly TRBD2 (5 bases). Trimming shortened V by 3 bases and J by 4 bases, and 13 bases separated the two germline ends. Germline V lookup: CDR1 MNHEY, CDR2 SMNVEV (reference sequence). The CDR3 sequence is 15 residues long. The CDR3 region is CASSFEGLKYNEQFF. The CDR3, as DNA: TGTGCCAGCAGTTTCGAGGGTCTGAAGTACAATGAGCAGTTCTTC.

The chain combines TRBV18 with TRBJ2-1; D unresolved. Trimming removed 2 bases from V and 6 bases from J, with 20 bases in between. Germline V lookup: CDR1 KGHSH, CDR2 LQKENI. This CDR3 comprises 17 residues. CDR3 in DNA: TGTGCCAGCTCACCAGGGTTGGGCCCAATACTACGCAATGAGCAGTTCTTC. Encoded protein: CASSPGLGPILRNEQFF.

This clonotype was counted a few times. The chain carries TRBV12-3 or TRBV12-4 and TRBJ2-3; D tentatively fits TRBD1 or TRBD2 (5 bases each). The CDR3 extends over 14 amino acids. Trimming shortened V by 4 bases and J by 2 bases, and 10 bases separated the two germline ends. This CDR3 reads CASSWGPATDTQYF. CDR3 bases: TGTGCCAGCAGTTGGGGACCTGCCACAGATACGCAGTATTTT.

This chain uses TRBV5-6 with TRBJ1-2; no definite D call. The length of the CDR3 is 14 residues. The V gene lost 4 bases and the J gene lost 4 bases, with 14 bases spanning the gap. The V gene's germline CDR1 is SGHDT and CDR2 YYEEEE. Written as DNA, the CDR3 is TGTGCCAGCAGCCCGAAAGGAGGGAGCTATGGCTACACCTTC. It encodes CASSPKGGSYGYTF.

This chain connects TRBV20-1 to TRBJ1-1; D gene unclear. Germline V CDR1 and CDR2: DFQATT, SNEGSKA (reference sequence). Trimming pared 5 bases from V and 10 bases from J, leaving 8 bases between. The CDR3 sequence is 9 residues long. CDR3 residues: CSAALRAFF. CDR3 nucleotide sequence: TGCAGTGCTGCCCTGAGAGCTTTCTTT.

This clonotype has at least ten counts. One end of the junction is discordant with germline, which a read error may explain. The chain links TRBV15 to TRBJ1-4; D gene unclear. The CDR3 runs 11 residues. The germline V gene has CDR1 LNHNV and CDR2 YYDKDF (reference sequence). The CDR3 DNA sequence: TGTGCCACCAGCAGAGAATTAGCCCTAACCTTT. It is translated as CATSRELALTF.

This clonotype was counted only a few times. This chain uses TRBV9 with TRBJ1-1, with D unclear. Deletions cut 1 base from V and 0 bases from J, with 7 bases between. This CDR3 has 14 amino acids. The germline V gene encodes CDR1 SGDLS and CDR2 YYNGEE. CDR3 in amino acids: CASSVHLMNTEAFF. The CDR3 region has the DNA TGTGCCAGCAGCGTACATCTGATGAACACTGAAGCTTTCTTT.

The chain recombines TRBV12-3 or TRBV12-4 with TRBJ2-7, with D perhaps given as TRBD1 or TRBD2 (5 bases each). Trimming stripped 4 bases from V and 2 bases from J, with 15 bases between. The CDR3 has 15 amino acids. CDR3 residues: CASSWGYGATYEQYF. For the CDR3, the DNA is TGTGCCAGCAGTTGGGGATACGGGGCCACCTACGAGCAGTACTTC.

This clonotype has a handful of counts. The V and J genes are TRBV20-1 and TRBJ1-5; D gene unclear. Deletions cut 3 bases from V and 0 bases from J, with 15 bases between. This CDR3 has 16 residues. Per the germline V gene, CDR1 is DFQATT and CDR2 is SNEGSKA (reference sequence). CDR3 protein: CSASIRALYSNQPQHF. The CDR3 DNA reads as TGCAGTGCTAGCATTCGGGCACTTTATAGCAATCAGCCCCAGCATTTT.

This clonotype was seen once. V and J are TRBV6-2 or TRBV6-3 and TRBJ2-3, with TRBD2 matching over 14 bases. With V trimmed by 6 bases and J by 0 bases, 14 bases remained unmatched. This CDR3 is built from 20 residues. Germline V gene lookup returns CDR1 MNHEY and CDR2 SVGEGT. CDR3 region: CASSSGTSGGYYGSTDTQYF. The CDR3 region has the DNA TGTGCCAGCAGCTCCGGGACTAGCGGGGGCTATTATGGTAGCACAGATACGCAGTATTTT.

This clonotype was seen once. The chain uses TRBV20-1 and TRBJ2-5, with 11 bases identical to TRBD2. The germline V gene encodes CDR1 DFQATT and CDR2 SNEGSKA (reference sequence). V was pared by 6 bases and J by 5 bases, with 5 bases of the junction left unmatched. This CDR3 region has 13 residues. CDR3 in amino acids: CSALWTSGETQYF. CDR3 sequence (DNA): TGCAGTGCGCTTTGGACTAGCGGGGAGACCCAGTACTTC.

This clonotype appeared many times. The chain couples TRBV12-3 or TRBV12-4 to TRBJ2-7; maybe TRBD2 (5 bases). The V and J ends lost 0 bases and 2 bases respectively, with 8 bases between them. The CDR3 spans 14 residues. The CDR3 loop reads CASSLAPGAYEQYF. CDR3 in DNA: TGTGCCAGCAGTTTAGCGCCCGGGGCCTACGAGCAGTACTTC.

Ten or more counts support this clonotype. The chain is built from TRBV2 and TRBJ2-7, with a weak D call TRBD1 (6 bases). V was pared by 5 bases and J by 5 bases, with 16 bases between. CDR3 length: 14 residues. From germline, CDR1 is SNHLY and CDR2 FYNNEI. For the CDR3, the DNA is TGTGCCAGCAGTCAGTACGGGACACCGAACGAGCAGTACTTC. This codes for CASSQYGTPNEQYF.

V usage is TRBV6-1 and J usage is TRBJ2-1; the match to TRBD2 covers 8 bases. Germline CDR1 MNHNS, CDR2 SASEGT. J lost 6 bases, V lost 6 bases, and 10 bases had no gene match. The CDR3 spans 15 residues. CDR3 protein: CASSQTSGNFNEQFF. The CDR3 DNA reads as TGTGCCAGCAGCCAAACTAGCGGAAATTTCAATGAGCAGTTCTTC.

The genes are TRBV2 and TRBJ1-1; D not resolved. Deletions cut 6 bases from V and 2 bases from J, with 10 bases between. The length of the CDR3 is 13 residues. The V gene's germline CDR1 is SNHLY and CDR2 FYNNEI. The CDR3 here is CASRASQNTEAFF. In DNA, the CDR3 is TGTGCCAGCAGGGCCAGTCAAAACACTGAAGCTTTCTTT.

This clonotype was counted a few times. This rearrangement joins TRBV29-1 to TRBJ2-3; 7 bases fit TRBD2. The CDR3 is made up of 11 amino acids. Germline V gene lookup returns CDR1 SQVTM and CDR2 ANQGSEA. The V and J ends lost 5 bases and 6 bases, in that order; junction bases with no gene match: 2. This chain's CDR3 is CSVYSGDTQYF. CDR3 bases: TGCAGCGTTTATAGCGGGGATACGCAGTATTTT.

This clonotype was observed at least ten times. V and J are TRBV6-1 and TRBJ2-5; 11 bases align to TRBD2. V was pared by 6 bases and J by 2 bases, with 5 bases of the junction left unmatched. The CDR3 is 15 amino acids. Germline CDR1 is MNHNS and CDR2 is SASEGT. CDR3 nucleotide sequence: TGTGCCAGCAGAGCTCGACTAGCGGGGCAAGAGACCCAGTACTTC. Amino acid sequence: CASRARLAGQETQYF.

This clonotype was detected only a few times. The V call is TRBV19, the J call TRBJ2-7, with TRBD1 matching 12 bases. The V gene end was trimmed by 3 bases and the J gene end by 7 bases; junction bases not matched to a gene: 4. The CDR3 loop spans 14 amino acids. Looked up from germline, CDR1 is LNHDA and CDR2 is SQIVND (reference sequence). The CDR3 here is CASSIGTGGSEQYF. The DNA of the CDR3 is TGTGCCAGTAGTATTGGGACAGGGGGCAGTGAGCAGTACTTC. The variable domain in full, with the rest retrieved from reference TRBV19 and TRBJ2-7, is DGGITQSPKYLFRKEGQNVTLSCEQNLNHDAMYWYRQDPGQGLRLIYYSQIVNDFQKGDIAEGYSVSREKKESFPLTVTSAQKNPTAFYLCASSIGTGGSEQYFGPGTRLTVT.

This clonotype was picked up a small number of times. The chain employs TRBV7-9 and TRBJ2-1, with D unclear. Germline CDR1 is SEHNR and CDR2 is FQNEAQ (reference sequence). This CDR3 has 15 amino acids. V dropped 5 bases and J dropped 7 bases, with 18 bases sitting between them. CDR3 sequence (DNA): TGTGCCAGCAGCACTACGGCCCCTCTGAGGAATGAGCAGTTCTTC. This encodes CASSTTAPLRNEQFF.

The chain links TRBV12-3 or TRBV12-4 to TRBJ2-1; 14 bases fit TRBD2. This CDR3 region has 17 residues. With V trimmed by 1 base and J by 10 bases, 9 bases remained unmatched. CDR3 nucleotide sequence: TGTGCCAGCAGTTTAGTAACGGGACTAGCGGGAGTCCAGGAGCAGTTCTTC. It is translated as CASSLVTGLAGVQEQFF.

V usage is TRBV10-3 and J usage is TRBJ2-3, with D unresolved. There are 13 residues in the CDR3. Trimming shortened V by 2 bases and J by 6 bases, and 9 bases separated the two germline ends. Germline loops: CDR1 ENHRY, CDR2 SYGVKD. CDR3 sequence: CAISEGMGDTQYF. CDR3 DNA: TGTGCCATCAGTGAGGGAATGGGGGATACGCAGTATTTT.

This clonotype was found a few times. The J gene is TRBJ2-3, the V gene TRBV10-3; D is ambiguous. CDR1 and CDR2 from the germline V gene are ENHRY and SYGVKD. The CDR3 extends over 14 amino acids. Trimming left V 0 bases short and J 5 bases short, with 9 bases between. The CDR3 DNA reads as TGTGCCATCAGTGAGTCTCGATTAGGAGATACGCAGTATTTT. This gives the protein CAISESRLGDTQYF.

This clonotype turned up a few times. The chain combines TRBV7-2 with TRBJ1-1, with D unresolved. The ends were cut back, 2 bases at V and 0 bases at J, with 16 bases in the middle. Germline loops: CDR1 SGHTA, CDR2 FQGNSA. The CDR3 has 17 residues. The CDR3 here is CASSLMVQPSLNTEAFF. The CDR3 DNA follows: TGTGCCAGCAGCTTAATGGTACAACCAAGCTTGAACACTGAAGCTTTCTTT.